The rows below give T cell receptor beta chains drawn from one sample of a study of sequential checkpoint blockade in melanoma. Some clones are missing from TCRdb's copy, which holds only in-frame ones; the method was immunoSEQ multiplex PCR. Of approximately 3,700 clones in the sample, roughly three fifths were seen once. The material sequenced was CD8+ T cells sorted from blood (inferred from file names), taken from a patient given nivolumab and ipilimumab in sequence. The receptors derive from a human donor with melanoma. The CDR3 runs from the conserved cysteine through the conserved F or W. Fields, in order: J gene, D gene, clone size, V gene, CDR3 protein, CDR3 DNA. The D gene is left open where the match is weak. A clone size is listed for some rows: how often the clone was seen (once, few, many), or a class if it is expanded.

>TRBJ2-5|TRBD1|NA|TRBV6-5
CASSYGDREQYF
TGTGCCAGCAGTTACGGGGACAGGGAGCAGTACTTC
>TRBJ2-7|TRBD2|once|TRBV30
CASSGTSGYEQYF
TGTGCATCCTCCGGGACTAGCGGGTACGAGCAGTACTTC
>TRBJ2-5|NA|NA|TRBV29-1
CSVEDLDSRGETQYF
TGCAGCGTTGAAGATTTAGACAGCCGGGGGGAGACCCAGTACTTC
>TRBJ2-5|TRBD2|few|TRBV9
CASSPGELAGGGETQYF
TGTGCCAGCAGCCCAGGGGAGCTAGCGGGGGGAGGGGAGACCCAGTACTTC
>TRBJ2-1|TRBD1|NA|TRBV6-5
CASSPDRGGEQFF
TGTGCCAGCAGTCCGGACAGGGGGGGTGAGCAGTTCTTC
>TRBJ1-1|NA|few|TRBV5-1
CASSKGPRADTEAFF
TGCGCCAGCAGCAAAGGACCTAGAGCGGACACTGAAGCTTTCTTT
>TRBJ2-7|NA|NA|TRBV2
CATQGGVYEQYF
TGTGCCACACAAGGCGGGGTTTATGAGCAGTACTTC
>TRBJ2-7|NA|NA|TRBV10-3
CAISESPSYEQYF
TGTGCCATCAGTGAGTCCCCGTCCTACGAGCAGTACTTC
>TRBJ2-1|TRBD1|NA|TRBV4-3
CASSQDIGTGGLNEQFF
TGCGCCAGCAGCCAAGATATCGGGACAGGGGGACTTAATGAGCAGTTCTTC
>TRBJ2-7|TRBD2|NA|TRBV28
CASGLAGASYEQYF
TGTGCCAGTGGACTAGCGGGAGCTTCCTACGAGCAGTACTTC
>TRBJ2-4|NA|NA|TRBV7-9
CASSSTESGKNIQYF
TGTGCCAGCAGCTCCACAGAGAGCGGCAAAAACATTCAGTACTTC
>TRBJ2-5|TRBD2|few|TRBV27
CASRDVQAGAQYF
TGTGCCAGCAGGGATGTTCAGGCGGGGGCCCAGTACTTC